This entry is about one T cell receptor beta chain. Its antigen is still unknown. No clone much larger than this one lies a single base away; base qualities are absent. CDR1 MNHEY and CDR2 SVGEGT are derived from the germline V gene. A distance of 19 bases separates the germline ends of V and J, which lose 6 bases and 8 bases respectively. Counted from cysteine to phenylalanine, this CDR3 has 14 amino acids. The entry retains the CDR3 DNA only, 42 bases that are in frame from base 1. This entry is derived from a study of T-cell memory formation after mild COVID-19 (dated by TCRdb to the early 2020s). About the study as a whole: TCR sequence clusters from the two donors were found to be largely donor specific. In a couple of donors, T-cell clones that expanded and contracted after mild COVID-19 were tracked by sequencing TCRalpha and TCRbeta repertoires over time. Two young, previously healthy adult volunteers, one female and one male, were included in the cohort. The full study reports these points: The detection of some responding clones in pre-infection memory suggests that pre-existing cross-reactive memory T cells joined the SARS-CoV-2 response. Balanced CD4/CD8 phenotypes were observed for clones contracting from day 15 to 85, whereas a bias towards CD4+ was observed for a second wave of clones expanding from day 15 to 37. Contracting CD4+ clones were located mainly in the CM and EM memory subsets, whereas CD8+ clones were found to be enriched in EMRA. SARS-CoV-2 specificity of the second-wave clones peaking on day 37 was not confirmed. The study covered only a couple of mild cases, and larger cohorts including severe cases with pre-infection samples were considered necessary.

PBMCs were isolated by Ficoll-Paque density gradient centrifugation. Data came from an Illumina NovaSeq 6000. cDNA libraries for TCRalpha and TCRbeta were prepared by 5'RACE using constant-segment primers, with sample barcodes and unique molecular identifiers added. RNA was extracted from every sample with Trizol reagent. Amplification of the libraries took two PCR steps, and the second step added a second sample barcode plus Illumina TruSeq adapters. Sequencing of libraries was performed on an Illumina NovaSeq with 2 x 150 bp paired-end reads. Concerning the study's data processing: Demultiplexing of reads and collapsing into UMI-guided consensus sequences were performed with migec v1.2.7. Using mixcr v2.1.11, UMI consensuses were aligned to TRA and TRB V and J templates and then assembled into clonotypes. Expanded or contracted clonotypes were those called significant by both edgeR and NoisET, with noise models trained on biological replicates. For edgeR calls, the thresholds were a false discovery rate-adjusted p below 0.01 and a log2 fold-change of 1. As an exploratory analysis of dynamics, PCA with hierarchical clustering was applied to max-normalized trajectories of the 1000 most abundant clonotypes. Each responding clone was given a CD4 or CD8 phenotype based on the CD4+ and CD8+ repertoires, which had been sequenced separately. TCRdb reprocessing: public reads trimmed at Q25 with fastp, clones called with MiXCR, in-frame beta chains kept. Each CDR3 protein appears once, grouped with its most common genes and DNA. The V and J calls, along with clone size, are taken from TCRdb and not from the paper's own processing. The sample table contains about 110,000 distinct CDR3 sequences; only one count was recorded for roughly a sixth of them. The ten top clones hold roughly 5.5% of the sample.

The receptor comes from a man aged 18 to 29 who had mild COVID-19 (a few samples of this study predate the infection). The sample titles of this study are shuffled in the database, so cell type and time point are left out; the donor was told from shared clones. Sequenced sample: PBMCs or a T cell subset sorted from them (not recorded which). The chain was built from TRBV6-2 or TRBV6-3 and TRBJ1-1; TRBD1 is a weak D gene call, 5 bases matching. The CDR3 region has the sequence CASSLRSRYREAFF. The nucleotides are TGTGCCAGCAGCTTAAGAAGTCGTTACAGGGAAGCTTTCTTT.